Following are 23 T cell receptor beta chains from one sample sequenced in a study of blood T cell repertoires in COVID-19. TCRdb's table, derived via immunoSEQ multiplex PCR, lists solely in-frame clones and lacks some. The table includes 95,000 to 100,000 clones, approximately 84% detected once. The specimen was peripheral blood. All receptors come from a man in his 70s with acute or convalescent COVID-19.

V gene TRBV4-2 combines with J gene TRBJ2-1, with 8 bases matching TRBD2. The CDR3 consists of 20 residues. Looked up from germline, CDR1 is LGHNA and CDR2 is YNFKEQ. V trimming: 1 base; J trimming: 3 bases; junction bases outside the gene matches: 17. The chain's CDR3 is CASSQAPLKAGVRYYNEQFF. In DNA, the CDR3 is TGTGCCAGCAGCCAAGCCCCCCTAAAAGCGGGAGTCCGTTACTACAATGAGCAGTTCTTC.

This chain connects TRBV6-5 to TRBJ2-7, with 9 nucleotides matching TRBD1. J lost 5 bases, V lost 6 bases, and 11 bases had no gene match. There are 15 residues in the CDR3. Germline CDR1 reads MNHEY; CDR2 reads SVGAGI. CDR3 DNA sequence: TGTGCCAGCAGGACAGTCGGACAGGGGTACCACGAGCAGTACTTC. Its protein is CASRTVGQGYHEQYF.

The chain has TRBV27 and TRBJ1-6; a weak D match, TRBD1 (5 bases). Germline CDR1 MNHEY, CDR2 SMNVEV (reference sequence). CDR3 length: 17 residues. With 5 bases removed from V and 5 bases from J, the gap between germline ends came to 19 bases. CDR3 sequence: CASSASLRGGNNSPLHF. DNA for the CDR3: TGTGCCAGCAGTGCATCCCTGAGGGGCGGGAATAATTCACCCCTCCACTTT.

The chain links TRBV7-8 to TRBJ2-1; 11 bases align to TRBD1. After removal of 5 bases from V and 5 bases from J, the junction contained 8 bases not matched to a gene. CDR3 length equals 16 residues. Per germline, CDR1 SGHVS and CDR2 FQNEAQ. CDR3 sequence (DNA): TGTGCCAGCAGCCCACGGACAGGGGGCGGAGACAATGAGCAGTTCTTC. It translates to CASSPRTGGGDNEQFF.

V is TRBV4-2 and J is TRBJ2-7, with TRBD2 matching over 11 bases. The junction had 0 bases not matched to a gene; V was cut back by 3 bases and J by 5 bases. This CDR3 contains 13 residues. Germline V gives CDR1 LGHNA, CDR2 YNFKEQ. CDR3 protein: CASSQGLADEQYF. The DNA for the CDR3 is TGTGCCAGCAGCCAGGGACTAGCGGACGAGCAGTACTTC.

The chain recombines TRBV3-1 (or the pseudogene TRBV3-2) with TRBJ1-1, with 8 bases lining up with TRBD1. V lost 4 bases and J lost 0; bases outside the gene matches: 1. In germline, CDR1 is LGHDT, CDR2 YNNKEL (reference sequence). The CDR3 spans 14 residues. The DNA of the CDR3 is TGTGCCAGCAGCCGGGGACAGGTGAACACTGAAGCTTTCTTT. Translated, it gives CASSRGQVNTEAFF.

The chain recombines TRBV30 with TRBJ1-4, with 9 bases identical to TRBD1. J gave up 7 bases and V 5 bases, and 8 bases lay outside the gene matches. CDR1 is GTSNPN, CDR2 SVGIG, per germline (reference sequence). The CDR3 has 14 amino acids. The CDR3 DNA reads as TGTGCCTGGTCAACGGGACAGGGTTTTGAAAAACTGTTTTTT. Translation: CAWSTGQGFEKLFF.

The chain carries TRBV6-1 and TRBJ2-7; 9 bases fit TRBD2. The CDR3 extends over 14 amino acids. V trimming: 5 bases; J trimming: 4 bases; junction bases outside the gene matches: 6. Germline V gene sequence: CDR1 MNHNS, CDR2 SASEGT. The CDR3 DNA sequence: TGTGCCAGCAGTATGACTAGCGGAAGGTACGAGCAGTACTTC. Translating gives CASSMTSGRYEQYF.

This chain connects TRBV6-5 to TRBJ2-7; maybe TRBD1 (6 bases). CDR3 length: 14 residues. Germline CDR1 is MNHEY and CDR2 is SVGAGI. Trimming cost V 8 bases and J 4 bases, with 18 bases left between them. This CDR3 reads CASVPRGQKYEQYF. The DNA for the CDR3 is TGTGCCAGCGTCCCCAGGGGCCAAAAGTACGAGCAGTACTTC.

The V gene is TRBV19, the J gene TRBJ1-5; no clear D gene. V was shortened by 3 bases and J by 6 bases, with 6 bases between the two germline ends. Germline assignment: CDR1 LNHDA and CDR2 SQIVND (reference sequence). The CDR3 runs 12 residues. CDR3: CASSIYSQPQHF. For the CDR3, the DNA is TGTGCCAGTAGTATTTATAGTCAGCCCCAGCATTTT.

This clone was seen just once. V gene TRBV19 combines with J gene TRBJ2-1; the D gene is possibly TRBD1 (5 bases). The CDR3 is made up of 13 amino acids. Trimming stripped 7 bases from V and 5 bases from J, with 12 bases between. CDR1 and CDR2 from the germline V gene are LNHDA and SQIVND (reference sequence). The CDR3 region is CASKRQGHNEQFF. The CDR3 nucleotides read TGTGCCAGTAAACGGCAGGGCCACAATGAGCAGTTCTTC. The whole variable domain, remainder taken from reference TRBV19 and TRBJ2-1, is DGGITQSPKYLFRKEGQNVTLSCEQNLNHDAMYWYRQDPGQGLRLIYYSQIVNDFQKGDIAEGYSVSREKKESFPLTVTSAQKNPTAFYLCASKRQGHNEQFFGPGTRLTVL.

This sequence joins TRBV9 and TRBJ2-7, with 9 bases identical to TRBD1. The CDR3 has 14 residues. V lost 0 bases, J lost 7 bases, and 5 bases stayed unmatched. Germline lookup yields CDR1 SGDLS and CDR2 YYNGEE. The CDR3 nucleotides are TGTGCCAGCAGCGTAGGGGACAGGGTGTGGGAGCAGTACTTC. Its protein product is CASSVGDRVWEQYF. Full variable domain (rest looked up from reference TRBV9 and TRBJ2-7): DSGVTQTPKHLITATGQRVTLRCSPRSGDLSVYWYQQSLDQGLQFLIQYYNGEERAKGNILERFSAQQFPDLHSELNLSSLELGDSALYFCASSVGDRVWEQYFGPGTRLTVT.

The chain links TRBV19 to TRBJ1-5; no clear D gene. V lost 3 bases and J lost 1, with 10 bases in between. The germline V gene has CDR1 LNHDA and CDR2 SQIVND (reference sequence). This CDR3 is built from 15 residues. As DNA, the CDR3 is TGTGCCAGTAGTATTGATTGGGCGAGCAATCAGCCCCAGCATTTT. Residues: CASSIDWASNQPQHF.

This sequence joins TRBV9 and TRBJ1-5; D is undetermined. Germline values: CDR1 SGDLS, CDR2 YYNGEE. V lost 4 bases and J 0 bases, leaving 11 bases between the germline ends. The CDR3 is 15 amino acids. The CDR3 reads CASSSDGYSNQPQHF. CDR3 nucleotides: TGTGCCAGCAGCAGCGACGGGTATAGCAATCAGCCCCAGCATTTT. The variable domain in full, completed from reference TRBV9 and TRBJ1-5, reads DSGVTQTPKHLITATGQRVTLRCSPRSGDLSVYWYQQSLDQGLQFLIQYYNGEERAKGNILERFSAQQFPDLHSELNLSSLELGDSALYFCASSSDGYSNQPQHFGDGTRLSIL.

This chain connects TRBV5-1 to TRBJ1-1; D gene unclear. V lost 6 bases and J 6 bases, leaving 18 bases between the germline ends. There are 14 residues in the CDR3. Germline V lookup: CDR1 SGHRS, CDR2 YFSETQ. Here the CDR3 DNA reads TGCGCCAGCAATAGTCCGGGATTGGAATCTGAAGCTTTCTTT. Protein sequence: CASNSPGLESEAFF.

The chain couples TRBV6-2 or TRBV6-3 to TRBJ1-2; tentatively, D is TRBD1 (6 bases). The CDR3 runs to 12 residues. The ends were cut back, 2 bases at V and 8 bases at J, with 9 bases in the middle. Germline V CDR1 and CDR2: MNHEY, SVGEGT. CDR3 coding DNA: TGTGCCAGCAGTTACGTGGACAGAGGCTACACCTTC. Encoded protein: CASSYVDRGYTF.

V and J are TRBV2 and TRBJ2-7, with 7 bases fitting TRBD1. The J segment lost 4 bases and the V segment lost 6 bases, leaving 12 bases of the junction unmatched. Germline-derived CDR1 and CDR2 are SNHLY and FYNNEI. There are 15 residues in the CDR3. This CDR3 reads CASRLRQGRGYEQYF. In DNA, the CDR3 is TGTGCCAGCAGACTAAGACAGGGTAGGGGATACGAGCAGTACTTC. Based on the CDR3 plus reference TRBV2 and TRBJ2-7, the full variable domain is EPEVTQTPSHQVTQMGQEVILRCVPISNHLYFYWYRQILGQKVEFLVSFYNNEISEKSEIFDDQFSVERPDGSNFTLKIRSTKLEDSAMYFCASRLRQGRGYEQYFGPGTRLTVT.

The chain links TRBV24-1 to TRBJ2-1, with 9 bases fitting TRBD2. J lost 0 bases, V lost 4 bases, and 6 bases had no gene match. The CDR3 loop spans 17 amino acids. CDR1 and CDR2 from the germline V gene are KGHDR and SFDVKD. The CDR3 bases are TGTGCCACCAGTGACCCGACTAGCGGTAGCTCCTACAATGAGCAGTTCTTC. Translating it yields CATSDPTSGSSYNEQFF.

The chain uses TRBV2 and TRBJ2-4, with 10 bases identical to TRBD2. The CDR3 runs to 16 residues. Losses at the gene ends were 6 bases for V and 2 bases for J; bases not matched to a gene: 7. CDR1 is SNHLY and CDR2 is FYNNEI in the germline V gene. This chain's CDR3 is CASRKGTSDTKNIQYF. DNA for the CDR3: TGTGCCAGCAGGAAAGGGACTAGCGATACCAAAAACATTCAGTACTTC.

This chain connects TRBV3-1 (or the pseudogene TRBV3-2) to TRBJ2-5; D might be TRBD2 (5 bases). Germline values: CDR1 LGHDT, CDR2 YNNKEL (reference sequence). Trimming shortened V by 1 base and J by 5 bases, and 11 bases separated the two germline ends. The CDR3 is made up of 14 amino acids. The CDR3 sequence is CASSQARGRETQYF. The CDR3 DNA reads TGTGCCAGCAGCCAAGCTCGGGGTCGGGAGACCCAGTACTTC.

The chain links TRBV5-1 to TRBJ1-2; TRBD1 matches at 9 bases. The CDR3 sequence is 17 residues long. The J segment lost 0 bases and the V segment lost 4 bases, leaving 10 bases of the junction unmatched. Germline V gene sequence: CDR1 SGHRS, CDR2 YFSETQ. The CDR3 loop is CASSPGTGSTANYGYTF. Written as DNA, the CDR3 is TGCGCCAGCAGCCCAGGGACAGGGTCTACGGCTAACTATGGCTACACCTTC.

The chain couples TRBV29-1 to TRBJ2-3, with 11 nucleotides matching TRBD2. V lost 8 bases and J lost 6; bases outside the gene matches: 10. CDR1 SQVTM and CDR2 ANQGSEA come from the germline V gene. This CDR3 comprises 14 residues. The CDR3 here is CSTSGTSGSDTQYF. CDR3 DNA: TGCAGCACATCCGGGACTAGCGGATCGGATACGCAGTATTTT.

The chain carries TRBV7-3 and TRBJ2-1, with 12 bases aligning to TRBD2. This CDR3 has 15 residues. CDR1 SGHTA and CDR2 FQGTGA come from the germline V gene. The trim removed 2 bases at V and 8 bases at J, leaving 4 bases unmatched. This chain's CDR3 is CASSLGTSGRDEQFF. The DNA of the CDR3 is TGTGCCAGCAGCTTAGGGACTAGCGGGCGTGATGAGCAGTTCTTC.